Shown below are 9 T cell receptor beta chains from a single sample sequenced in a study of a mutant IDH1 vaccine in newly diagnosed glioma. Time point: week 5, during vaccination. In the vaccine, a single dose held 300 ug of the mutant IDH1 20-mer peptide, along with topical imiquimod. TCRdb's table, derived via immunoSEQ multiplex PCR, lists solely in-frame clones and lacks some. The repertoire has over 45,000 clones, around 81% of them found once; the top ten carry 3% to 3.5%. Antigens of these TCRs are unknown. Material: PBMCs, obtained from a glioma patient whose treatment included an IDH1 peptide vaccine. These receptors came from a young man with glioma.

The CDR3 region is CASSLSAGRAYEQYF. CDR3 nucleotide sequence: TGCGCCAGCAGCTTGTCAGCGGGGAGAGCCTACGAGCAGTACTTC. The V and J genes are TRBV5-1 and TRBJ2-7; 7 bases are a match to TRBD2. The germline CDR1 and CDR2 sequences are SGHRS and YFSETQ. The CDR3 is 15 amino acids. Losses at the gene ends were 1 base for V and 2 bases for J; bases not matched to a gene: 6.

This clone is labeled medium-sized. V and J are TRBV30 and TRBJ2-2; D ambiguous. The CDR3 is 15 residues long. Germline V gene lookup returns CDR1 GTSNPN and CDR2 SVGIG (reference sequence). Trimming left V 0 bases short and J 3 bases short, with 11 bases between. CDR3 sequence: CAWSVLGRDTGELFF. The CDR3 bases are TGTGCCTGGAGTGTACTGGGAAGAGACACCGGGGAGCTGTTTTTT.

The chain recombines TRBV27 with TRBJ2-5; 8 nucleotides agree with TRBD1. The CDR3 covers 18 residues. The junction had 21 bases not matched to a gene; V was cut back by 6 bases and J by 6 bases. CDR1 is MNHEY and CDR2 is SMNVEV in the germline V gene (reference sequence). CDR3 protein: CASSPDFPRGRFRKTQYF. The CDR3 DNA reads TGTGCCAGCAGCCCCGACTTCCCCAGGGGGCGCTTCAGGAAGACCCAGTACTTC.

The count of this clone is one. J is TRBJ2-7 and V is TRBV11-2; TRBD1 is a possible D gene (5 bases). Trimming removed 7 bases from V and 5 bases from J, with 18 bases in between. This CDR3 has 14 residues. The germline gives CDR1 SGHAT, CDR2 FQNNGV. The CDR3: CASTQWQGRDEQYF. The CDR3, as DNA: TGTGCCAGCACCCAATGGCAGGGAAGGGACGAGCAGTACTTC.

This clone was seen only a few times. Since a much larger clone is just one base distant, this may be a read error. The gene calls are TRBV6-1 and TRBJ1-6; D possibly corresponds to TRBD1 (5 bases). The CDR3 length is 13 residues. Trimming shortened V by 3 bases and J by 5 bases, and 5 bases separated the two germline ends. Germline CDR1 reads MNHNS; CDR2 reads SASEGT. The CDR3 sequence is CASSDRDNSPLHF. In DNA form, the CDR3 reads TGTGCCAGCAGTGACAGGGATAATTCACCCCTCCACTTT.

V gene TRBV27 combines with J gene TRBJ1-1; 11 bases agree with TRBD1. With V trimmed by 4 bases and J by 6 bases, 7 bases remained unmatched. The CDR3 is made up of 15 amino acids. Germline V gene data show CDR1 as MNHEY and CDR2 as SMNVEV (reference sequence). This CDR3 reads CASSSPGQGAAEAFF. For the CDR3, the DNA is TGTGCCAGCAGTTCCCCCGGACAGGGGGCAGCTGAAGCTTTCTTT.

The rearrangement links TRBV6-5 to TRBJ1-6; 7 nucleotides match TRBD1. Germline lookup yields CDR1 MNHEY and CDR2 SVGAGI. The length of the CDR3 is 14 residues. Trimming at V came to 7 bases and at J to 8 bases, leaving 8 bases not matched to a gene. CDR3 sequence (DNA): TGTGCCAGCAAATTGACAGGGTTTGATTCACCCCTCCACTTT. This sequence encodes CASKLTGFDSPLHF.

The J gene is TRBJ1-2, the V gene TRBV27, with TRBD1 as a possible D gene (6 bases). Deletions cut 5 bases from V and 2 bases from J, with 15 bases between. The CDR3 is 15 amino acids. Germline V CDR1 and CDR2: MNHEY, SMNVEV (reference sequence). The CDR3 reads CASSMTGWENYGYTF. CDR3 DNA: TGTGCCAGCAGTATGACAGGTTGGGAGAACTATGGCTACACCTTC.

The V call is TRBV21-1, the J call TRBJ1-6; the D call in the table, TRBD1, was not verified against the DNA. TRBV21-1 is deemed a pseudogene. There are 17 residues in the CDR3. CDR3 protein: CASSQNRVGSYNSPLHF. CDR3 sequence (DNA): TGTGCCAGCAGCCAAAACAGGGTCGGCTCCTATAATTCACCCCTCCACTTT.